Sequencing of this T cell receptor (beta chain) was carried out in a study of shared clonotypes between healthy human individuals. From germline, CDR1 is SGHNT and CDR2 YYREEE (reference sequence). The CDR3 length is 15 residues. Only in-frame clones appear in the TCRdb table, and some are missing; sequencing was by immunoSEQ multiplex PCR. The data show about 600,000 clones, more than 95% seen once. This clone was seen only once. One end of the junction is discordant with germline, which a read error may explain. Other nucleotide sequences from this sample produce the same CDR3. This sequence originates from a woman aged 25 to 39 in good health. Sequenced: naive CD4+ T cells sorted from blood. The sample's subset: CD45RA+ positively selected. The rearrangement joins TRBV5-4 to TRBJ1-5; D is ambiguous. Here the CDR3 reads CASSLGRGSNQPQHF. The CDR3 nucleotides are TGCGCCAGCAGCTTGGGTCGGGGTAGCAATCAGCCCCAGCATTTT.